This TCR beta chain was recorded in a study of blood T cell repertoires in COVID-19. At the level of the study: T cells, B-cell-depleted T cells, or PBMCs provided the cDNA or gDNA that served as material.

From germline, CDR1 is MGHRA and CDR2 YSYEKL. CDR3 length: 14 residues. V dropped 0 bases and J dropped 0 bases, with 6 bases sitting between them. Enrollees, roughly 18 to 90 years old, lived in 24 US areas. Exposed enrollees had met someone with a PCR-confirmed or clinician-diagnosed COVID-19 case at some point within the 2 weeks before study entry. Some clones are missing from TCRdb's copy, which holds only in-frame ones; the method was immunoSEQ multiplex PCR. Here the sample spans some 360,000 clones, almost 90% being singletons. The specimen was PBMCs or T cells enriched from blood (not recorded which). The TCR sequence derives from a woman in her 30s who had been exposed to COVID-19. V gene TRBV4-1 combines with J gene TRBJ2-7; TRBD1 might be the D (5 bases). CDR3 bases: TGCGCCAGCAGCCAAGATCAGGGCTCCTACGAGCAGTACTTC. Its translation is CASSQDQGSYEQYF.